Presented here are 29 T cell receptor beta chains from one specimen sequenced in a study of beta chain features in type 1 diabetes. The sequenced template was cDNA made from the entire isolated RNA. Some clones are missing from TCRdb's copy, which holds only in-frame ones; the method was immunoSEQ multiplex PCR. This repertoire shows tens of thousands of clones, 65% to 70% found once; its top ten account for 2% to 2.5%. Findings of the study overall: Type 1 diabetes patients showed a moderate but significant shortening of TCRB CDR3s in all four CD4+ subsets.

Their antigens are not known. Sequenced: Tregs from blood. All receptors derive from a woman aged 18 to 35 with type 1 diabetes.

This chain joins TRBV18 and TRBJ2-5; 7 nucleotides agree with TRBD2. The ends lost 0 bases at V and 4 bases at J; junction bases unmatched: 2. The CDR3 runs to 14 residues. CDR1 is KGHSH, CDR2 LQKENI, per germline. The CDR3 loop reads CASSPPGGAETQYF. The CDR3 DNA follows: TGTGCCAGCTCACCACCGGGAGGGGCAGAGACCCAGTACTTC. The full variable domain, its missing parts supplied by reference TRBV18 and TRBJ2-5, is NAGVMQNPRHLVRRRGQEARLRCSPMKGHSHVYWYRQLPEEGLKFMVYLQKENIIDESGMPKERFSAEFPKEGPSILRIQQVVRGDSAAYFCASSPPGGAETQYFGPGTRLLVL.

The rearrangement links TRBV5-1 to TRBJ2-3; D possibly corresponds to TRBD2 (6 bases). This CDR3 is 16 amino acids long. CDR1 and CDR2 from the germline V gene are SGHRS and YFSETQ. Between the trimmed V and J ends, which lost 0 bases and 3 bases, there was a span of 14 bases. CDR3 DNA sequence: TGCGCCAGCAGCTTGGTCCATAGCGGAAATACAGATACGCAGTATTTT. It encodes CASSLVHSGNTDTQYF.

The V and J genes are TRBV4-2 and TRBJ1-5; 10 positions match TRBD1. V shed 0 bases and J 5 bases; nucleotides not matched to a gene: 1. Germline values: CDR1 LGHNA, CDR2 YNFKEQ. The CDR3 runs 15 residues. CDR3 DNA sequence: TGTGCCAGCAGCCAAGAAGGGACAGGGGATCAGCCCCAGCATTTT. It translates to CASSQEGTGDQPQHF.

This chain joins TRBV4-3 and TRBJ2-1; 16 bases fit TRBD2. The CDR3 is made up of 17 amino acids. The germline V gene encodes CDR1 LGHNA and CDR2 YSLEER. The trim removed 4 bases at V and 5 bases at J, leaving 5 bases unmatched. Here the CDR3 DNA reads TGCGCCAGCAGCCGCGGGACTAGCGGGGGGGCAAACAATGAGCAGTTCTTC. It encodes CASSRGTSGGANNEQFF.

The V and J genes are TRBV5-1 and TRBJ1-4, with a weak D call TRBD1 (5 bases). Germline V lookup: CDR1 SGHRS, CDR2 YFSETQ. V was clipped by 3 bases and J by 8 bases, with 14 bases between them. The CDR3 spans 14 residues. Here the CDR3 reads CASSSLGRGEKLFF. CDR3 DNA: TGCGCCAGCAGCTCTTTGGGACGGGGGGAAAAACTGTTTTTT.

The chain couples TRBV19 to TRBJ2-1, with 7 bases aligning to TRBD2. V lost 3 bases to trimming and J lost 7 bases; unmatched junction nucleotides: 6. The germline V gene encodes CDR1 LNHDA and CDR2 SQIVND (reference sequence). This CDR3 contains 14 residues. CDR3 DNA: TGTGCCAGTAGTATCGGGCGGGAGTTTAATGAGCAGTTCTTC. Translation: CASSIGREFNEQFF.

This chain joins TRBV7-6 and TRBJ2-5; 10 bases are a match to TRBD1. CDR3 length equals 17 residues. Germline loops: CDR1 SGHVS, CDR2 FNYEAQ. V lost 5 bases and J lost 5; bases outside the gene matches: 14. The CDR3, as DNA: TGTGCCAGCAGCGCGCAACTACCGGGACAGGGGTCTGAGACCCAGTACTTC. It codes for CASSAQLPGQGSETQYF.

This chain links TRBV5-6 with TRBJ1-6; D gene ambiguous. CDR1 and CDR2 (germline): SGHDT, YYEEEE. The CDR3 has 14 amino acids. V was clipped by 2 bases and J by 7 bases, with 10 bases between them. The CDR3 loop reads CASSFPGSNSPLHF. CDR3 in DNA: TGTGCCAGCAGCTTTCCGGGTTCCAATTCACCCCTCCACTTT.

The chain joins TRBV6-1 to TRBJ1-2; 8 positions match TRBD1. The length of the CDR3 is 11 residues. J lost 8 bases, V lost 8 bases, and 4 bases had no gene match. CDR1 MNHNS and CDR2 SASEGT come from the germline V gene. CDR3 in DNA: TGTGCCAGCCGGACAGGGCGAGGCTACACCTTC. Amino acid sequence: CASRTGRGYTF.

DNA for the CDR3: TGTGCCAGTAGTCCGGGACCGGGACAGGGGGCCTACGAGCAGTACTTC. As protein: CASSPGPGQGAYEQYF. The genes are TRBV19 and TRBJ2-7, with 11 positions matching TRBD1. V shed 5 bases, J shed 2 bases, and the junction held 8 bases outside the gene matches. Germline values: CDR1 LNHDA, CDR2 SQIVND (reference sequence). The CDR3 is made up of 16 amino acids.

The chain combines TRBV19 with TRBJ1-1; D gene ambiguous. V lost 10 bases and J lost 4, with 22 bases in between. This CDR3 region has 15 residues. CDR1 LNHDA and CDR2 SQIVND come from the germline V gene (reference sequence). CDR3: CATRDGTGGSTEAFF. The CDR3 DNA reads as TGTGCCACTCGCGACGGTACGGGTGGGAGCACTGAAGCTTTCTTT.

V is TRBV5-1 and J is TRBJ2-7; D may be TRBD1 (6 bases). The CDR3 is 14 residues long. Germline assignment: CDR1 SGHRS and CDR2 YFSETQ. The germline V and J ends were trimmed by 4 bases and 4 bases, with 15 bases remaining between them. CDR3 loop: CASSPGQGPYEQYF. In DNA form, the CDR3 reads TGCGCCAGCAGCCCCGGGCAGGGGCCGTACGAGCAGTACTTC.

This sequence joins TRBV19 and TRBJ1-5; 8 bases fit TRBD1. The CDR3 extends over 19 amino acids. With 5 bases clipped from V and 1 base from J, the junction kept 16 bases outside the gene matches. The germline V gene has CDR1 LNHDA and CDR2 SQIVND (reference sequence). For the CDR3, the DNA is TGTGCCAGTAGTCTCACCGGGACAGGTCGTTTGATGAGCAATCAGCCCCAGCATTTT. Encoded protein: CASSLTGTGRLMSNQPQHF.

The rearrangement uses TRBV12-5 and TRBJ2-3, with D tentatively TRBD1 (6 bases). Trimming took 1 base from V and 0 from J, leaving 11 bases between them. This CDR3 spans 16 amino acids. Germline CDR1 reads LGHNT; CDR2 reads FRNRAP. CDR3 DNA: TGTGCTAGTGGTTTGGCAACAGGGTTAAGCACAGATACGCAGTATTTT. It encodes CASGLATGLSTDTQYF.

The sample holds a few counts of this clone. The CDR3 bases are TGTGCCAGCAGCTTCACAGGGCGGGATGAGCAGTTCTTC. Its translation: CASSFTGRDEQFF. The chain couples TRBV11-3 to TRBJ2-1; D may be TRBD1 (6 bases). This CDR3 is 13 amino acids long. Germline lookup yields CDR1 SGHNT and CDR2 YENEEA. V lost 3 bases, J lost 8 bases, and 11 bases lay in between.

This chain uses TRBV6-5 with TRBJ1-1; no firm D call. This CDR3 spans 14 amino acids. V was pared by 0 bases and J by 5 bases, with 10 bases between. Germline V lookup: CDR1 MNHEY, CDR2 SVGAGI. This chain's CDR3 is CASSYSRGQTEAFF. CDR3 DNA sequence: TGTGCCAGCAGTTACTCCCGAGGGCAGACTGAAGCTTTCTTT.

This clone was seen a single time. CDR3 sequence reads: CASSPAGGPLTETQYF. CDR3 coding DNA: TGTGCCAGCAGCCCAGCGGGGGGCCCCCTTACCGAGACCCAGTACTTC. The genes are TRBV7-2 and TRBJ2-5; 9 positions match TRBD2. This CDR3 contains 16 residues. The V and J ends lost 5 bases and 5 bases, in that order; junction bases with no gene match: 12. Germline V gives CDR1 SGHTA, CDR2 FQGNSA.

This clone was seen more than once but under ten times. The V and J genes are TRBV10-3 and TRBJ2-7, with 11 bases that match TRBD2. Germline assignment: CDR1 ENHRY and CDR2 SYGVKD. CDR3 length: 15 amino acids. For the CDR3, the DNA is TGTGCTAGCGGGGTAGCGGGAGGGCCTCCCTACGAGCAGTACTTC. Its translation: CASGVAGGPPYEQYF.

The chain has TRBV25-1 and TRBJ2-5; 7 bases align to TRBD1. Germline-derived CDR1 and CDR2 are MGHDK and SYGVNS. The CDR3 sequence is 16 residues long. The V and J ends lost 3 bases and 1 base, in that order; junction bases with no gene match: 8. CDR3 amino acids: CASSDAVRGIQETQYF. The CDR3 DNA is TGTGCCAGCAGTGACGCTGTCAGGGGGATCCAAGAGACCCAGTACTTC.

This rearrangement joins TRBV30 to TRBJ1-3; the D gene is possibly TRBD1 (6 bases). This CDR3 has 14 residues. V lost 2 bases to trimming and J lost 4 bases, with 12 bases between them. CDR1 and CDR2 from the germline V gene are GTSNPN and SVGIG (reference sequence). The CDR3 sequence: CAWSTGSRGNTIYF. The CDR3 DNA sequence: TGTGCCTGGAGTACAGGGTCAAGAGGAAACACCATATATTTT.

V is TRBV7-2 and J is TRBJ2-7, with D possibly matching TRBD2 (7 bases). Germline values: CDR1 SGHTA, CDR2 FQGNSA. Trimming shortened V by 8 bases and J by 0 bases, and 14 bases separated the two germline ends. The CDR3 length is 14 residues. CDR3 region: CASAWGGPSYEQYF. CDR3 DNA sequence: TGTGCCAGCGCCTGGGGGGGGCCCTCCTACGAGCAGTACTTC. Looking up the rest from reference TRBV7-2 and TRBJ2-7 gives the full variable domain: GAGVSQSPSNKVTEKGKDVELRCDPISGHTALYWYRQSLGQGLEFLIYFQGNSAPDKSGLPSDRFSAERTGGSVSTLTIQRTQQEDSAVYLCASAWGGPSYEQYFGPGTRLTVT.

This chain links TRBV6-6 with TRBJ2-3, with 9 bases lining up with TRBD2. In germline, CDR1 is MNHNY, CDR2 SVGAGI (reference sequence). The V segment lost 2 bases and the J segment 11 bases; nucleotides outside the gene matches: 11. There are 15 residues in the CDR3. The CDR3 protein is CASSYGGGGAFGQYF. The CDR3 DNA follows: TGTGCCAGCAGTTACGGAGGCGGGGGGGCCTTTGGGCAGTATTTT.

V is TRBV9 and J is TRBJ1-2, with 7 nucleotides matching TRBD1. After removal of 5 bases from V and 2 bases from J, the junction contained 6 bases not matched to a gene. Per the germline V gene, CDR1 is SGDLS and CDR2 is YYNGEE. This CDR3 region has 14 residues. The CDR3, as DNA: TGTGCCAGCAGGGATGGCAGGGGGAACTATGGCTACACCTTC. Its translation: CASRDGRGNYGYTF.

The genes are TRBV7-9 and TRBJ2-7; 9 bases fit TRBD1. Per the germline V gene, CDR1 is SEHNR and CDR2 is FQNEAQ (reference sequence). CDR3 length: 17 residues. J gave up 1 base and V 2 bases, and 9 bases lay outside the gene matches. CDR3 bases: TGTGCCAGCAGCTTAAGGGACAGGGTAGCGGCGTCCTACGAGCAGTACTTC. Its protein product is CASSLRDRVAASYEQYF.

This clone was counted between two and nine times. The J gene is TRBJ1-1, the V gene TRBV9; D might be TRBD1 (5 bases). Trimming pared 3 bases from V and 3 bases from J, leaving 12 bases between. The CDR3 loop spans 14 amino acids. The germline V gene encodes CDR1 SGDLS and CDR2 YYNGEE. The DNA of the CDR3 is TGTGCCAGCAGCGCGACTTCAGGGTACACTGAAGCTTTCTTT. This encodes CASSATSGYTEAFF.

The rearrangement joins TRBV16 to TRBJ2-7, with D possibly TRBD2 on 6 matching bases. Trimming stripped 0 bases from V and 3 bases from J, with 18 bases between. The germline V gene has CDR1 KGHSY and CDR2 FQNENV. The CDR3 has 17 amino acids. The CDR3, as DNA: TGTGCCAGCAGCCAATCGCCCTATGGGGGGTCGATCTACGAGCAGTACTTC. Translated, it gives CASSQSPYGGSIYEQYF. The variable domain in full, completed from reference TRBV16 and TRBJ2-7, reads GEEVAQTPKHLVRGEGQKAKLYCAPIKGHSYVFWYQQVLKNEFKFLISFQNENVFDETGMPKERFSAKCLPNSPCSLEIQATKLEDSAVYFCASSQSPYGGSIYEQYFGPGTRLTVT.

V is TRBV7-8 and J is TRBJ2-5, with TRBD1 identical over 8 bases. Germline loops: CDR1 SGHVS, CDR2 FQNEAQ. The CDR3 has 14 residues. The V gene end was trimmed by 5 bases and the J gene end by 5 bases; junction bases not matched to a gene: 7. The DNA of the CDR3 is TGTGCCAGCAGCGGACAGGGTCCCCTGGAGACCCAGTACTTC. Its translation: CASSGQGPLETQYF. Full variable domain (remainder filled in from reference TRBV7-8 and TRBJ2-5): GAGVSQSPRYKVAKRGQDVALRCDPISGHVSLFWYQQALGQGPEFLTYFQNEAQLDKSGLPSDRFFAERPEGSVSTLKIQRTQQEDSAVYLCASSGQGPLETQYFGPGTRLLVL.

This clone appeared a few times. The CDR3 reads CASSPDGDIGQETQYF. CDR3 coding DNA: TGTGCCAGCAGCCCCGACGGGGACATCGGACAAGAGACCCAGTACTTC. The chain has TRBV11-3 and TRBJ2-5; the D gene is possibly TRBD1 (6 bases). Trimming took 5 bases from V and 2 from J, leaving 18 bases between them. Germline CDR1 SGHNT, CDR2 YENEEA. The CDR3 has 16 amino acids.

The chain has TRBV2 and TRBJ2-1; D not certain. V was clipped by 6 bases and J by 2 bases, with 8 bases between them. The CDR3 runs to 13 residues. The germline CDR1 and CDR2 sequences are SNHLY and FYNNEI. For the CDR3, the DNA is TGTGCCAGCAGGGAAATAACCTACAATGAGCAGTTCTTC. It is translated as CASREITYNEQFF.